This TCR beta chain was captured in a study of molecular identifiers for immune sequencing clone quantification. The V end lost 7 bases, the J end lost 5 bases, and 12 bases lay between the germline ends. The CDR3 is 13 residues long. Per the germline V gene, CDR1 is MNHNY and CDR2 is SVGAGI (reference sequence). Study results and limitations: For highly expanded clones, sizes could be underestimated when identical TCR molecules share a barcode. Clones that exceeded 20 RNA copies held over 97% of effector molecules, yet under 1% in naive cells. Jurkat TCR RNA from one cell was spiked into about a million naive cells, and it was reportedly detectable there.

Sorting recovered naive CD8 T cells on a CD8+CD4-CCR7+CD45RA+ profile. MiXCR, applied by TCRdb to the PCR reads, yields one record per CDR3 protein. The table lists about 40,000 distinct CDR3 sequences, about 18% of them singletons. This clonotype was counted many times. No antigen is known for it. The receptor was derived from a human donor in good health. Some libraries in this study had Jurkat cell RNA spiked in. The chain carries TRBV6-6 and TRBJ2-1; D may be TRBD1 (5 bases). Sequenced sample: naive CD8+ T cells from blood, with Jurkat cell RNA spiked in. Subset defined: FACS-sorted CD8+CD4-CCR7+CD45RA+ naive T cells. CDR3 in amino acids: CASIRSGHNEQFF. In nucleotides, the CDR3 is TGTGCCAGCATACGCTCAGGGCACAATGAGCAGTTCTTC.